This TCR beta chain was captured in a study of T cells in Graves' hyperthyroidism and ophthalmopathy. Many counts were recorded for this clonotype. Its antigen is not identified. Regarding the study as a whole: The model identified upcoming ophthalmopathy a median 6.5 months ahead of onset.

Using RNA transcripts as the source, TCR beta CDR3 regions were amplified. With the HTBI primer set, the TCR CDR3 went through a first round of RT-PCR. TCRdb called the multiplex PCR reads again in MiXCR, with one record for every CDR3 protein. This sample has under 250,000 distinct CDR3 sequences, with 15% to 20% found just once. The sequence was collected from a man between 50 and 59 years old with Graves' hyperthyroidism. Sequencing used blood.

In nucleotides, the CDR3 is TGCAGTGCCCCGCGACAGGGGGCGACAGATACGCAGTATTTT. Translating it yields CSAPRQGATDTQYF. The chain uses TRBV20-1 and TRBJ2-3, with 10 bases identical to TRBD1. CDR3 size: 14 residues. V shed 6 bases and J 3 bases; nucleotides not matched to a gene: 6. The germline gives CDR1 DFQATT, CDR2 SNEGSKA (reference sequence).